This TCR beta chain was documented in a study of cytomegalovirus exposure and HLA in healthy donors. V was pared by 0 bases and J by 1 base, with 24 bases between. Germline CDR1 is LGHNT and CDR2 is FRNRAP. This CDR3 region has 20 residues. The PCR was carried out with 60 Vbeta primers and 13 Jbeta primers. Libraries were prepared by immunoSEQ multiplex PCR; TCRdb keeps only in-frame clonotypes and omits some of them. The sample includes about 150,000 clones, more than 75% of them seen just once. The sample taken for sequencing was PBMCs. This receptor was identified in a young man in good health and CMV-seropositive. This chain joins TRBV12-5 and TRBJ1-1, with TRBD1 as a possible D gene (6 bases). Written as DNA, the CDR3 is TGTGCTAGTGGTTTGGTATCTGGTGTCGGACAGAGGTATGGGAACACTGAAGCTTTCTTT. It translates to CASGLVSGVGQRYGNTEAFF.